Shown below are 9 T cell receptor beta chains from a single sample sequenced in a study of T-cell memory formation after mild COVID-19. TCRdb redid the calling of the 5' RACE reads with MiXCR, one entry per CDR3 protein. Of over 150,000 distinct CDR3 sequences in the sample, 13% are singletons; the top ten hold approximately 3.6%. Sequenced sample: PBMCs or a T cell subset sorted from them (not recorded which). All receptors derive from a young man who had mild COVID-19 (a few samples of this study predate the infection). Cell type and time point are not known.

This chain links TRBV18 with TRBJ2-7; 7 nucleotides align to TRBD2. CDR1 is KGHSH, CDR2 LQKENI, per germline. J gave up 3 bases and V 2 bases, and 4 bases lay outside the gene matches. The CDR3 sequence is 14 residues long. Written as DNA, the CDR3 is TGTGCCAGCTCACCAGGCGGGGGAGGCTACGAGCAGTACGTC. Translating it yields CASSPGGGGYEQYV.

This clonotype has a handful of counts. The rearrangement links TRBV12-3 or TRBV12-4 to TRBJ2-3; TRBD1 agrees at 7 bases. CDR3 size: 13 residues. The ends lost 4 bases at V and 14 bases at J; junction bases unmatched: 12. CDR3 in amino acids: CASSSPRQGFPYF. The CDR3 DNA reads TGTGCCAGCAGTTCCCCCCGACAGGGCTTTCCGTATTTT.

In this sample, this clonotype turned up a few times. CDR3 region: CASSPADTHTGELFF. DNA of the CDR3: TGTGCCAGCAGCCCGGCGGACACCCACACCGGGGAGCTGTTTTTT. This chain uses TRBV7-2 with TRBJ2-2, with a possible D match to TRBD1 (5 bases). The CDR3 extends over 15 amino acids. V lost 5 bases and J lost 3, with 13 bases in between. Germline V gene sequence: CDR1 SGHTA, CDR2 FQGNSA.

This clonotype was observed a handful of times. This chain links TRBV29-1 with TRBJ1-1, with 9 nucleotides matching TRBD1. V was pared by 6 bases and J by 1 base, with 3 bases of the junction left unmatched. CDR1 is SQVTM and CDR2 is ANQGSEA in the germline V gene. This CDR3 contains 13 residues. CDR3 residues: CSVGTGSNTEAFF. CDR3 coding DNA: TGCAGCGTCGGGACAGGGTCGAACACTGAAGCTTTCTTT.

This chain connects TRBV7-2 to TRBJ1-1; 10 positions agree with TRBD1. V trimming: 1 base; J trimming: 5 bases; junction bases outside the gene matches: 7. CDR1 SGHTA and CDR2 FQGNSA come from the germline V gene. The CDR3 is 16 amino acids. CDR3 nucleotides: TGTGCCAGCAGCTTAGTTGGGACAGGGGTCGTTACTGAAGCTTTCTTT. As protein: CASSLVGTGVVTEAFF. The whole variable domain, remainder taken from reference TRBV7-2 and TRBJ1-1, is GAGVSQSPSNKVTEKGKDVELRCDPISGHTALYWYRQSLGQGLEFLIYFQGNSAPDKSGLPSDRFSAERTGGSVSTLTIQRTQQEDSAVYLCASSLVGTGVVTEAFFGQGTRLTVV.

The V gene is TRBV7-8, the J gene TRBJ1-2; D gene unclear. V gave up 1 base and J gave up 4 bases, with 19 bases separating them. The V gene's germline CDR1 is SGHVS and CDR2 FQNEAQ. The CDR3 totals 17 residues. As DNA, the CDR3 is TGTGCCAGCAGCTTAGTATCGGGGAGGATCGCTTCCTATGGCTACACCTTC. Its translation is CASSLVSGRIASYGYTF.

This clonotype has just a few counts. V usage is TRBV25-1 and J usage is TRBJ1-2; D is unresolved. This CDR3 comprises 13 residues. Trimming took off 2 bases at V and 8 bases at J, with 12 bases between the two ends. Germline CDR1 is MGHDK and CDR2 is SYGVNS. The CDR3 DNA sequence: TGTGCCAGCAGTGAAAGGGCAAGATACGGCTACACCTTC. This gives the protein CASSERARYGYTF.

The rearrangement joins TRBV7-2 to TRBJ2-7, with unresolved D. The CDR3 has 13 amino acids. Germline V gene lookup returns CDR1 SGHTA and CDR2 FQGNSA. V lost 4 bases, J lost 0 bases, and 7 bases lay in between. The DNA for the CDR3 is TGTGCCAGCAGCTACCCGGCCTCCTACGAGCAGTACTTC. It translates to CASSYPASYEQYF.

The rearrangement joins TRBV5-4 to TRBJ1-4, with unresolved D. This CDR3 has 15 amino acids. The V end was cut by 5 bases, the J end by 0 bases, with 11 bases between. Germline V gene sequence: CDR1 SGHNT, CDR2 YYREEE (reference sequence). The CDR3 bases are TGTGCCAGCAGTTCAGGATTTGCAACTAATGAAAAACTGTTTTTT. Translation gives CASSSGFATNEKLFF.